This TCR beta chain was recovered during a study of identical twins. Findings and caveats of the study: Twin-shared out-of-frame alpha sequences were enriched for low generation probability.

With no exceptions, donors were healthy Caucasians. It was template switching that added a universal primer site, and there were unique molecular identifiers on the cDNA. TCRdb reprocessed the 5' RACE reads via MiXCR and lists one record per CDR3 protein. This sample carries about 1.7 million distinct CDR3 sequences, around 33% of them seen once, and the ten largest clones take more than 0.25%. This CDR3 is 16 amino acids long. Per germline, CDR1 DFQATT and CDR2 SNEGSKA (reference sequence). Trimming cost V 0 bases and J 0 bases, with 13 bases left between them. A note on this clonotype: Antigen: not known.

The source material was cord blood. The clonotype originates from a newborn girl in good health. The V and J genes are TRBV20-1 and TRBJ2-3; D is possibly TRBD1 (5 bases). The CDR3 loop reads CSARDQDNPSTDTQYF. The DNA of the CDR3 is TGCAGTGCTAGAGATCAGGACAACCCTAGCACAGATACGCAGTATTTT.